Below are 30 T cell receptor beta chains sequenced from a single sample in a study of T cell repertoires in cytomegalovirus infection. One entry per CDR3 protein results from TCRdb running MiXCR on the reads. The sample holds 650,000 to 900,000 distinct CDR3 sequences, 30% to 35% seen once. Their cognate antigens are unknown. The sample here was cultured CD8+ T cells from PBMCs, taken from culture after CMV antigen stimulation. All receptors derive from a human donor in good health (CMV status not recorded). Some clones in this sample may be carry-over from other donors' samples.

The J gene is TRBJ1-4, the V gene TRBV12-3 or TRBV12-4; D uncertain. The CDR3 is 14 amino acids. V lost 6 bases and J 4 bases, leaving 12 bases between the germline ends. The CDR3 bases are TGTGCCAGCAGGGTCCCGGGCAGTAATGAAAAACTGTTTTTT. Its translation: CASRVPGSNEKLFF.

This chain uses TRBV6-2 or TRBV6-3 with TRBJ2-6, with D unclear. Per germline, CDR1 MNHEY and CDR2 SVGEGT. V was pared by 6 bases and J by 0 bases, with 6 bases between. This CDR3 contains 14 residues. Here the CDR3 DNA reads TGTGCCAGCAGCCACACCTCTGGGGCCAACGTCCTGACTTTC. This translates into CASSHTSGANVLTF.

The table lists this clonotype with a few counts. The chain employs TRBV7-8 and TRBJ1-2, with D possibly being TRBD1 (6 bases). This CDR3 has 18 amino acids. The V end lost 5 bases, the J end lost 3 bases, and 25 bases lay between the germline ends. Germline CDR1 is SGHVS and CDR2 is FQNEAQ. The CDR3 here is CASSQGGGGSAGHYGYTF. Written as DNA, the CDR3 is TGTGCCAGCAGCCAAGGGGGGGGTGGATCGGCTGGGCACTATGGCTACACCTTC.

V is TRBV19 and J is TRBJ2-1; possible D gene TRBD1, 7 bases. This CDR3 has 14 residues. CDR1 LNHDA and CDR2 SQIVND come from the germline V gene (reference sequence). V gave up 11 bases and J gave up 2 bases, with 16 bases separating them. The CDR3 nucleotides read TGTGCCGCCTCTGGAGGGGGCGCCTACAATGAGCAGTTCTTC. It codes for CAASGGGAYNEQFF. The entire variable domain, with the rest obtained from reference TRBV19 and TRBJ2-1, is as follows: DGGITQSPKYLFRKEGQNVTLSCEQNLNHDAMYWYRQDPGQGLRLIYYSQIVNDFQKGDIAEGYSVSREKKESFPLTVTSAQKNPTAFYLCAASGGGAYNEQFFGPGTRLTVL.

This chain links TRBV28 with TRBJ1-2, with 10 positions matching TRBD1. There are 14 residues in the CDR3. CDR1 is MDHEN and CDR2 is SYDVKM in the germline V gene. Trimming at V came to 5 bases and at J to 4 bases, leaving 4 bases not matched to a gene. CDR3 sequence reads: CASSIRTGGYGYTF. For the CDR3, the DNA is TGTGCCAGCAGTATAAGGACAGGGGGCTATGGCTACACCTTC.

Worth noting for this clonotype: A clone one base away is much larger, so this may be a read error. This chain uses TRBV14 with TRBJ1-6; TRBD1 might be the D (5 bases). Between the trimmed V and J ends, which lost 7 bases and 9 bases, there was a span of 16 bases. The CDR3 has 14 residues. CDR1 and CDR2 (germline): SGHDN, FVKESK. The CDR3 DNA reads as TGTGCCAGCAACCATCGGGGCGAAGGTTCACCCCTCCACTTT. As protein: CASNHRGEGSPLHF. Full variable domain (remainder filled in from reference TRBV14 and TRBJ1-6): EAGVTQFPSHSVIEKGQTVTLRCDPISGHDNLYWYRRVMGKEIKFLLHFVKESKQDESGMPNNRFLAERTGGTYSTLKVQPAELEDSGVYFCASNHRGEGSPLHFGNGTRLTVT.

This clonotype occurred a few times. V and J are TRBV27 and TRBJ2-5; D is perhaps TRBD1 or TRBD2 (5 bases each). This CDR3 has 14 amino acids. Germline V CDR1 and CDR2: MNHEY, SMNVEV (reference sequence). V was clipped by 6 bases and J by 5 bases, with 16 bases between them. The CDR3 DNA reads TGTGCCAGCAGGGAAGAGGGGTTTTGGGAGACCCAGTACTTC. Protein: CASREEGFWETQYF.

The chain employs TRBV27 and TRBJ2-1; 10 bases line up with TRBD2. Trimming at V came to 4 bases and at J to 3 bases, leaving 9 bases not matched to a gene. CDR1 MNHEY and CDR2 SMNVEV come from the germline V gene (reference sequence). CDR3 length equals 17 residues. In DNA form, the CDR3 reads TGTGCCAGCAGTTCGAGCGGGGGGGCCTTGTTCTACAATGAGCAGTTCTTC. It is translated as CASSSSGGALFYNEQFF.

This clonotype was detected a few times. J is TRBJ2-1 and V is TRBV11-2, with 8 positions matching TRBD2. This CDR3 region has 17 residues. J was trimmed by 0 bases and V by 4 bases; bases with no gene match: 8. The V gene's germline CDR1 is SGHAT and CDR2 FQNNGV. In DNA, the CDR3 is TGTGCCAGCAGCTGGGGGAAGAGCGGGGGCTCCTACAATGAGCAGTTCTTC. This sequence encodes CASSWGKSGGSYNEQFF.

As DNA, the CDR3 is TGTGCCAGCAGCGTAAATTCGTATGAGCAGTTCTTC. Protein product: CASSVNSYEQFF. The J gene is TRBJ2-1, the V gene TRBV9; D unresolved. The germline V gene has CDR1 SGDLS and CDR2 YYNGEE. CDR3 size: 12 residues. V lost 1 base to trimming and J lost 8 bases, with 7 bases between them.

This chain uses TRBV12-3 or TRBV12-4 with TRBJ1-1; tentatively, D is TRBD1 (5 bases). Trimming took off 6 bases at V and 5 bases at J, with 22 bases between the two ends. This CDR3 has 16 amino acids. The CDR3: CASSRDSGWSGTEAFF. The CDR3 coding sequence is TGTGCCAGCAGCCGGGACTCGGGGTGGAGTGGAACTGAAGCTTTCTTT.

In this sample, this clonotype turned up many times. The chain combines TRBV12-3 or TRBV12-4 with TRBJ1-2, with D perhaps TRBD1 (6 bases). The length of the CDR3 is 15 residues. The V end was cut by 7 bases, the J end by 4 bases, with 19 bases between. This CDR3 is CASTPGQPRVYGYTF. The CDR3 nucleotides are TGTGCCAGCACCCCTGGACAGCCCAGGGTCTATGGCTACACCTTC.

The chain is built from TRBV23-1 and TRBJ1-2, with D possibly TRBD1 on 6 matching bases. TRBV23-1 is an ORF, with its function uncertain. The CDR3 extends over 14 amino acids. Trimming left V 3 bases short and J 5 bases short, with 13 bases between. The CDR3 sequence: CASSQKQGRYGYTF. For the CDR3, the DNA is TGCGCCAGCAGTCAGAAACAGGGAAGATATGGCTACACCTTC.

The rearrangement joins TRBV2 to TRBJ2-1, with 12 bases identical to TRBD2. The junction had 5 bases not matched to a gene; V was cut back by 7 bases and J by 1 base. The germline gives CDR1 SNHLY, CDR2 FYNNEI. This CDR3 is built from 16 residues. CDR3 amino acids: CASKLAGGISYNEQFF. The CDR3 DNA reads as TGTGCCAGCAAACTAGCGGGGGGAATTTCCTACAATGAGCAGTTCTTC.

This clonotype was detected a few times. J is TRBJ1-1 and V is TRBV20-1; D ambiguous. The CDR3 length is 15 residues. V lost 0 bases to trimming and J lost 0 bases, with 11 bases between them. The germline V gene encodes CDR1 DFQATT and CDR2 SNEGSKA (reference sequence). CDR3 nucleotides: TGCAGTGCTAGAGATTACGGGAGCATGAACACTGAAGCTTTCTTT. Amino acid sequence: CSARDYGSMNTEAFF.

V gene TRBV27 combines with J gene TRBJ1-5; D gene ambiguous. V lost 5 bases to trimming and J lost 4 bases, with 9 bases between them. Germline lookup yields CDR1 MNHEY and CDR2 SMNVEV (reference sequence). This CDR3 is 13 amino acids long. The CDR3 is CASSHKLNQPQHF. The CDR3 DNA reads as TGTGCCAGCAGTCATAAGTTGAATCAGCCCCAGCATTTT.

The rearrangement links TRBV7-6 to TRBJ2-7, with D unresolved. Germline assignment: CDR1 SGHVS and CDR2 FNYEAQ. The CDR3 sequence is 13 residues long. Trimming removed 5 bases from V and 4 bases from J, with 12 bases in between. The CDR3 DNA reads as TGTGCCAGCAGCCTCCCCGGTGTATACGAGCAGTACGTC. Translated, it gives CASSLPGVYEQYV.

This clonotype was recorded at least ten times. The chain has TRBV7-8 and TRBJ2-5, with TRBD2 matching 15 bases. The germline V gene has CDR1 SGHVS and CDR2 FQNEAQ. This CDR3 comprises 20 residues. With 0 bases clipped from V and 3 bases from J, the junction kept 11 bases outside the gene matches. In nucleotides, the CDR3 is TGTGCCAGCAGCTTAGCGAGGCGGACTAGCGGGGGGGTCGGCAAAGAGACCCAGTACTTC. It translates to CASSLARRTSGGVGKETQYF.

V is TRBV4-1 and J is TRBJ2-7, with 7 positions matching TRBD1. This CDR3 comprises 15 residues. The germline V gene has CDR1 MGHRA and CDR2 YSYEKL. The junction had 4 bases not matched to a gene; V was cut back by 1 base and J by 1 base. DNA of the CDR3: TGCGCCAGCAGCCAAGTAACGGGACAGTCCTACGAGCAGTACTTC. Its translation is CASSQVTGQSYEQYF.

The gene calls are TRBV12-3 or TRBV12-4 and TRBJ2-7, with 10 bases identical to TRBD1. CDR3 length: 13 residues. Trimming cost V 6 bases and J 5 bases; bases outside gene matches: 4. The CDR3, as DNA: TGTGCCAGCAGCCTAGGGACAGGGGACGAGCAGTACGTC. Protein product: CASSLGTGDEQYV.

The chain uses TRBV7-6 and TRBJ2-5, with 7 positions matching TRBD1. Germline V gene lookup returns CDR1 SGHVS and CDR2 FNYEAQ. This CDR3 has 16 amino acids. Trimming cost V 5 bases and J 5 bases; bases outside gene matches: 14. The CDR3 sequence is CASSEGTDFSAETQYF. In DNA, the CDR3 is TGTGCCAGCAGCGAGGGGACAGATTTCTCTGCCGAGACCCAGTACTTC. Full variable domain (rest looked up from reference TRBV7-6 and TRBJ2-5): GAGVSQSPRYKVTKRGQDVALRCDPISGHVSLYWYRQALGQGPEFLTYFNYEAQQDKSGLPNDRFSAERPEGSISTLTIQRTEQRDSAMYRCASSEGTDFSAETQYFGPGTRLLVL.

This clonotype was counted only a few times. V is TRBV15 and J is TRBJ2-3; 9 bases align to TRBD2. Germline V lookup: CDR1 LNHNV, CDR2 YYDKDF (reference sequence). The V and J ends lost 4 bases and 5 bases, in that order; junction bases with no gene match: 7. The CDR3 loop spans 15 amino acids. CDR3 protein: CATSISGGEGDTQYF. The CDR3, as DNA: TGTGCCACCAGCATTAGCGGGGGCGAGGGAGATACGCAGTATTTT.

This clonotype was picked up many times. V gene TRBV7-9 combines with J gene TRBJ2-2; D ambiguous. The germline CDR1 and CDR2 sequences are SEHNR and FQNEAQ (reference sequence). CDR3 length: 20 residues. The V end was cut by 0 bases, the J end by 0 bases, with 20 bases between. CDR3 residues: CASSLAYGTPPPPNTGELFF. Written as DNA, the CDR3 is TGTGCCAGCAGCTTAGCTTATGGAACCCCTCCACCCCCGAACACCGGGGAGCTGTTTTTT.

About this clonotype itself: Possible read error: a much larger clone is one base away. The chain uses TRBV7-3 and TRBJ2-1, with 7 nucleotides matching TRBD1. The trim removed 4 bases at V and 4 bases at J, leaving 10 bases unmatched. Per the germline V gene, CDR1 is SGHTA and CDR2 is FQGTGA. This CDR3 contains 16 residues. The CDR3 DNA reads TGTGCCAGCAGCTCTGCATGGCTGGGACAGTACAATGAGCAGTTCTTC. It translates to CASSSAWLGQYNEQFF. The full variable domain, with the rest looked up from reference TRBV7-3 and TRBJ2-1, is GAGVSQTPSNKVTEKGKYVELRCDPISGHTALYWYRQSLGQGPEFLIYFQGTGAADDSGLPNDRFFAVRPEGSVSTLKIQRTERGDSAVYLCASSSAWLGQYNEQFFGPGTRLTVL.

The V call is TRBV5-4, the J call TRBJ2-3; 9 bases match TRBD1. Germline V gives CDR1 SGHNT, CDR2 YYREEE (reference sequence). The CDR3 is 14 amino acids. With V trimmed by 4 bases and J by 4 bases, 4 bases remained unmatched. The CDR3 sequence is CASSPRQGADTQYF. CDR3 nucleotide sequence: TGTGCCAGCAGCCCCCGACAGGGGGCAGATACGCAGTATTTT.

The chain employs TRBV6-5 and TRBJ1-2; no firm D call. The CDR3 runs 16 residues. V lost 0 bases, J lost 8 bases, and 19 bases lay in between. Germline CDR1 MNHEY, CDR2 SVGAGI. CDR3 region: CASSYSKVGGYGGYTF. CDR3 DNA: TGTGCCAGCAGTTACTCGAAAGTTGGAGGGTATGGGGGCTACACCTTC.

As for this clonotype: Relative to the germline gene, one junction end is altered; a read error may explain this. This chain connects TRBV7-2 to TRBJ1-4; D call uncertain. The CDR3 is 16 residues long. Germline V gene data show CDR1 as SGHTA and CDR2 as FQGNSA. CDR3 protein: CVSSLSRDIGNEKLFF. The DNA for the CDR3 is TGTGTCAGCAGCTTATCGAGAGACATAGGAAATGAAAAACTGTTTTTT.

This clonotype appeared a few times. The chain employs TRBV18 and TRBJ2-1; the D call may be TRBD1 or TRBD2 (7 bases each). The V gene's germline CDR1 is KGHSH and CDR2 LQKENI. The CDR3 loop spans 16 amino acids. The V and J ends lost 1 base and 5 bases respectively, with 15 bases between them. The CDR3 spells CASSPREGAAHNEQFF. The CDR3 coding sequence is TGTGCCAGCTCACCACGGGAGGGGGCTGCCCACAATGAGCAGTTCTTC.

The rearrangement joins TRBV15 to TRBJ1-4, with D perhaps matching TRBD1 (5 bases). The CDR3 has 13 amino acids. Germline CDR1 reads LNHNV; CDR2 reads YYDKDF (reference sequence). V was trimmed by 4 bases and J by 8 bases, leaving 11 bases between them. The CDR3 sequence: CATSKRGEEKLFF. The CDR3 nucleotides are TGTGCCACCAGCAAGCGAGGGGAGGAAAAACTGTTTTTT.

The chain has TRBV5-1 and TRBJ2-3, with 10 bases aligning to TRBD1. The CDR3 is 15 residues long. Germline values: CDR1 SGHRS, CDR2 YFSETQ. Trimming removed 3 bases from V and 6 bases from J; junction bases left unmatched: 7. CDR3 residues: CASSSGTGVMDTQYF. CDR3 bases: TGCGCCAGCAGCTCCGGGACAGGGGTAATGGATACGCAGTATTTT.